This TCR beta chain emerged from a study of blood T cell repertoires in COVID-19. Study summary: Collection of acute and convalescent COVID-19 samples took place in the United States, Italy and Spain. PBMCs, B-cell-depleted T cells, or T cells provided the cDNA or gDNA that made up the material.

V dropped 5 bases and J dropped 0 bases, with 4 bases sitting between them. The germline CDR1 and CDR2 sequences are WNHNN and SYGVQD (reference sequence). The CDR3 runs to 13 residues. Authors' analysis steps: Amplification of reference gene primers provided the estimated nucleated cell counts. Repertoires were generated with immunoSEQ multiplex PCR, while TCRdb's copy carries only in-frame clones and drops some. V, J and clone size are taken as reported in that table, and D and trimming were inferred from the DNA itself. The table has 150,000 to 200,000 clones, roughly nine tenths seen once. The chain links TRBV10-1 to TRBJ1-4; no clear D. Specimen: peripheral blood. This TCR came from a woman older than 75 in a cohort sampled during active or convalescent COVID-19. CDR3: CASSTATNEKLFF. For the CDR3, the DNA is TGCGCCAGCAGTACAGCAACTAATGAAAAACTGTTTTTT.